The clone carrying this TCR beta chain was counted a single time. This sample was included in a study of tumor-infiltrating lymphocytes in primary liver carcinoma. Extraction of RNA together with DNA used roughly 19-31 mg of unsorted bulk tissue. The investigators made TCR beta cDNA from roughly 0.55 ug total RNA, using a constant-region primer. The TCR beta library was amplified through three nested multiplex PCR rounds in a modified ARM-PCR procedure. A C-beta reverse primer was combined with TRBV1-TRBV30 forward primers in the first two PCR rounds, and each round had 10 cycles. MiXCR, run by TCRdb on the multiplex PCR reads, gives a single entry per CDR3 protein. This table holds over 100,000 distinct CDR3 sequences, about two thirds found once. Germline V gene data show CDR1 as SGHDT and CDR2 as YYEEEE. The CDR3 runs to 16 residues.

The chain carries TRBV5-6 and TRBJ2-1; TRBD2 agrees at 15 bases. The sample was tumor-adjacent normal liver tissue. This TCR was recovered from a woman in her sixties or seventies with primary liver carcinoma and hepatitis B virus infection. The DNA of the CDR3 is TGTGCTAGGAGACGAGGACTAGCGGGGGGGCCGTCTGAGCAGTTCTTC. It translates to CARRRGLAGGPSEQFF.